Presented here are 9 T cell receptor beta chains from one specimen sequenced in a study of Ad26.COV2.S vaccination and SARS-CoV-2 variants. The treatment was: over 15 received Ad26.COV2.S at low or high dose, single or two shots; about five received placebo; per-sample allocation not given. Samples analyzed were those drawn on day 63 after the first vaccine or placebo injection. Repertoires were generated with immunoSEQ multiplex PCR, while TCRdb's copy carries only in-frame clones and drops some. The sample includes about 350,000 clones, 88% of them seen just once. Here the sequenced sample was peripheral blood, taken in a trial of Ad26.COV2.S vaccine versus placebo. These receptors were collected from a person aged 18 to 65 who received the Ad26.COV2.S COVID-19 vaccine or a placebo.

The V gene is TRBV5-1, the J gene TRBJ2-3; 9 nucleotides match TRBD1. CDR3 length: 15 amino acids. V was clipped by 2 bases and J by 5 bases; unmatched bases: 6. The germline gives CDR1 SGHRS, CDR2 YFSETQ. CDR3 coding DNA: TGCGCCAGCAGCTTCCGGGACAGGGCGAGAGATACGCAGTATTTT. It translates to CASSFRDRARDTQYF.

The chain couples TRBV27 to TRBJ2-7; D might be TRBD1 or TRBD2, each matching 5 bases. Deletions cut 6 bases from V and 5 bases from J, with 14 bases between. Germline V gene data show CDR1 as MNHEY and CDR2 as SMNVEV (reference sequence). This CDR3 is built from 13 residues. CDR3 sequence: CASRDGGFNEQYF. DNA of the CDR3: TGTGCCAGCAGGGATGGGGGATTCAACGAGCAGTACTTC.

The chain employs TRBV3-1 (or the pseudogene TRBV3-2) and TRBJ2-1, with a tentative D call TRBD1 (6 bases). Germline CDR1 is LGHDT and CDR2 is YNNKEL (reference sequence). This CDR3 has 15 residues. Trimming took off 4 bases at V and 6 bases at J, with 16 bases between the two ends. In DNA form, the CDR3 reads TGTGCCAGCAGCCCCGCTTGGGGGCTCGGCAATGAGCAGTTCTTC. Encoded protein: CASSPAWGLGNEQFF.

The chain joins TRBV7-9 to TRBJ1-5, with D hard to call. Trimming took off 6 bases at V and 6 bases at J, with 9 bases between the two ends. Looked up from germline, CDR1 is SEHNR and CDR2 is FQNEAQ (reference sequence). The CDR3 runs 12 residues. The CDR3 nucleotides are TGTGCCAGCAGTCCCTTTGGTCAGCCCCAGCATTTT. Translated: CASSPFGQPQHF.

This clone was recorded once. The rearrangement links TRBV7-3 to TRBJ2-7; TRBD2 aligns across 9 bases. V was clipped by 5 bases and J by 5 bases; unmatched bases: 10. The CDR3 extends over 15 amino acids. Germline CDR1 reads SGHTA; CDR2 reads FQGTGA. The DNA for the CDR3 is TGTGCCAGCAGCCCCGGGGTAGCGGGAGCCCACGAGCAGTACTTC. Encoded protein: CASSPGVAGAHEQYF.

V and J are TRBV9 and TRBJ1-2; 7 positions agree with TRBD1. V was pared by 0 bases and J by 2 bases, with 4 bases of the junction left unmatched. CDR1 and CDR2 (germline): SGDLS, YYNGEE. The CDR3 is 15 residues long. Here the CDR3 reads CASSVAPGGNYGYTF. The CDR3 coding sequence is TGTGCCAGCAGCGTAGCCCCAGGGGGAAACTATGGCTACACCTTC.

The chain uses TRBV10-3 and TRBJ2-7; 8 bases are shared with TRBD1. Germline values: CDR1 ENHRY, CDR2 SYGVKD. Trimming at V came to 5 bases and at J to 4 bases, leaving 7 bases not matched to a gene. The CDR3 sequence is 14 residues long. CDR3 loop: CAISPQGGRYEQYF. The CDR3 DNA reads TGTGCCATCAGTCCACAGGGGGGAAGGTACGAGCAGTACTTC.

This clone was recorded a few times. The chain uses TRBV25-1 and TRBJ2-1; 10 positions agree with TRBD2. Germline loops: CDR1 MGHDK, CDR2 SYGVNS. V lost 1 base to trimming and J lost 8 bases; unmatched junction nucleotides: 11. The CDR3 has 17 amino acids. CDR3 sequence: CASSESLGLAGEDEQFF. CDR3 nucleotide sequence: TGTGCCAGCAGTGAATCCCTGGGGCTAGCGGGAGAGGATGAGCAGTTCTTC. Full variable domain (rest looked up from reference TRBV25-1 and TRBJ2-1): EADIYQTPRYLVIGTGKKITLECSQTMGHDKMYWYQQDPGMELHLIHYSYGVNSTEKGDLSSESTVSRIRTEHFPLTLESARPSHTSQYLCASSESLGLAGEDEQFFGPGTRLTVL.

This clone was recorded only once. The genes are TRBV4-2 and TRBJ2-3; 7 nucleotides match TRBD1. The V gene's germline CDR1 is LGHNA and CDR2 YNFKEQ. The ends lost 5 bases at V and 2 bases at J; junction bases unmatched: 7. The CDR3 consists of 15 residues. This CDR3 reads CASSGLGQITDTQYF. CDR3 nucleotides: TGTGCCAGCAGCGGTTTGGGACAGATCACAGATACGCAGTATTTT.